A selection of T cell receptor beta chains follows, all from one sample in a study of glioma-infiltrating T cells after dendritic cell vaccination. Method: immunoSEQ multiplex PCR; TCRdb's copy keeps in-frame clones and lacks some. The sample shows about 49,000 clones, 85% of them seen only once. This material consisted of blood, taken before dendritic cell vaccination. These receptors were taken from a human donor with glioblastoma. The CDR3 runs from the conserved cysteine through the conserved F or W. The order of the fields is D gene, CDR3 length, J gene, V gene, clone size, CDR3 protein, CDR3 DNA. A D gene is named only where the DNA matches it firmly. The size field is filled for only some rows; it gives once, few, many or a size class.

TRBD2 | 16 | TRBJ2-1 | TRBV5-1 | . | CASSLRSGEPWNEQFF | TGCGCCAGCAGCCTAAGAAGCGGGGAGCCTTGGAATGAGCAGTTCTTC
. | 15 | TRBJ1-1 | TRBV11-2 | . | CASSLKVGTEPEAFF | TGTGCCAGCAGCTTAAAGGTGGGTACAGAACCTGAAGCTTTCTTT
. | 15 | TRBJ1-4 | TRBV7-3 | . | CASSRYRTPNEKLFF | TGTGCCAGCAGCAGATACAGGACCCCGAATGAAAAACTGTTTTTT
TRBD1 | 15 | TRBJ1-1 | TRBV19 | . | CASTMGGQGNTEAFF | TGTGCCAGTACCATGGGGGGACAGGGGAACACTGAAGCTTTCTTT
. | 14 | TRBJ2-3 | TRBV5-6 | once | CASSTGYGTDTQYF | TGTGCCAGCAGCACCGGGTATGGGACAGATACGCAGTATTTT
TRBD2 | 15 | TRBJ2-3 | TRBV10-1 | . | CASSGSGAVEDTQYF | TGCGCCAGCAGTGGAAGCGGGGCGGTGGAAGATACGCAGTATTTT
TRBD2 | 17 | TRBJ2-7 | TRBV5-1 | . | CASSLDGGGTLSYEQYF | TGCGCCAGCAGCTTGGACGGCGGGGGGACCTTAAGCTACGAGCAGTACTTC
. | 12 | TRBJ1-2 | TRBV7-2 | . | CASNQQGYGYTF | TGTGCCAGCAACCAACAGGGATATGGCTACACCTTC
TRBD2 | 16 | TRBJ2-1 | TRBV4-1 | . | CASSQGFSGGYNEQFF | TGCGCCAGCAGCCAAGGTTTTAGCGGGGGATACAATGAGCAGTTCTTC
. | 13 | TRBJ2-7 | TRBV5-6 | . | CASSRLQSQTEYF | TGTGCCAGCAGCCGCCTACAGTCCCAGACGGAGTACTTC
. | 17 | TRBJ1-1 | TRBV4-1 | . | CASSLGLLQGSNTEAFF | TGCGCCAGCAGCCTGGGGCTCTTACAGGGAAGTAACACTGAAGCTTTCTTT
TRBD1 | 13 | TRBJ1-2 | TRBV30 | . | CAWSPRQGSGYTF | TGTGCCTGGAGCCCCAGACAGGGCTCTGGCTACACCTTC
TRBD1 | 15 | TRBJ2-7 | TRBV10-2 | few | CASKLPGQGGSGQYF | TGCGCCAGCAAGCTACCGGGACAGGGGGGGAGCGGGCAGTACTTC
. | 13 | TRBJ2-3 | TRBV11-2 | once | CASSPLGTDTQYF | TGTGCCAGCAGCCCCCTAGGCACAGATACGCAGTATTTT
. | 16 | TRBJ2-7 | TRBV27 | few | CASSLLGAGESYEQYF | TGTGCCAGCAGTTTATTAGGGGCAGGGGAATCCTACGAGCAGTACTTC
TRBD1 | 17 | TRBJ1-6 | TRBV2 | . | CASSTTGSSSYNSPLHF | TGTGCCAGCAGCACGACAGGGTCCAGCTCCTATAATTCCCCCCTCCACTTT
TRBD1 | 15 | TRBJ1-5 | TRBV2 | . | CASSRDRVSNQPQHF | TGTGCCAGCAGTAGGGACAGGGTCAGCAATCAGCCCCAGCATTTT
. | 16 | TRBJ2-7 | TRBV5-4 | . | CASSLFREGASYEQYF | TGTGCCAGCAGCTTATTTAGAGAGGGAGCCTCCTACGAGCAGTACTTC
TRBD2 | 17 | TRBJ2-1 | TRBV5-8 | . | CASSVTSGAISYNEQFF | TGTGCCAGCAGCGTGACTAGCGGGGCTATCTCCTACAATGAGCAGTTCTTC
TRBD1 | 16 | TRBJ1-1 | TRBV5-1 | . | CASSLGTRQGGTEAFF | TGCGCCAGCAGCTTGGGTACTAGACAGGGGGGGACTGAAGCTTTCTTT
TRBD1 | 16 | TRBJ1-2 | TRBV6-1 | . | CASSDQRTGTNYGYTF | TGTGCCAGCAGTGACCAAAGGACAGGGACTAACTATGGCTACACCTTC
. | 11 | TRBJ1-1 | TRBV30 | . | CAWSKVEKAFF | TGTGCCTGGAGTAAAGTAGAGAAAGCTTTCTTT
. | 15 | TRBJ2-2 | TRBV11-3 | few | CASSFIQGGTGELFF | TGTGCCAGCAGCTTCATACAGGGGGGGACCGGGGAGCTGTTTTTT